Each of the 3 T cell receptor beta chains below was sequenced from the same sample in a study of shared clonotypes between healthy human individuals. Positive CCR7 selection of CD45RO-negative cells yielded the naive CD8 cells, and terminally differentiated effector memory CD45RA+ cells were excluded. The protocol was immunoSEQ multiplex PCR, while the TCRdb copy is restricted to in-frame clones and leaves out a portion. The table shows about 1,900,000 clones, with about 95% occurring only once. Sequenced: naive CD8+ T cells sorted from blood. These receptor sequences come from a man between 18 and 29 years old in good health.

This clone showed up just once. The V call is TRBV4-3, the J call TRBJ2-2, with a weak D call TRBD2 (6 bases). The CDR3 sequence is 12 residues long. Trimming took off 6 bases at V and 8 bases at J, with 10 bases between the two ends. Germline lookup yields CDR1 LGHNA and CDR2 YSLEER. The CDR3 protein is CASRGDSGELFF. In nucleotides, the CDR3 is TGCGCCAGCAGAGGGGACTCTGGGGAGCTGTTTTTT.

Points on this clone: The same CDR3 also results from other DNA sequences found in this sample. V is TRBV7-9 and J is TRBJ2-1, with a possible D match to TRBD2 (5 bases). The CDR3 is made up of 15 amino acids. Trimming took 0 bases from V and 2 from J, leaving 8 bases between them. Germline V gene data show CDR1 as SEHNR and CDR2 as FQNEAQ (reference sequence). The CDR3: CASSLALGTYNEQFF. DNA of the CDR3: TGTGCCAGCAGCTTAGCCCTCGGGACCTACAATGAGCAGTTCTTC.

The V gene is TRBV13, the J gene TRBJ2-3; 13 bases fit TRBD2. Germline V gene sequence: CDR1 PRHDT, CDR2 FYEKMQ (reference sequence). The V segment lost 4 bases and the J segment 7 bases; nucleotides outside the gene matches: 5. The CDR3 totals 15 residues. The CDR3 loop reads CASSSGLAGEYTQYF. The CDR3 DNA reads TGTGCCAGCAGCTCCGGACTAGCGGGGGAATATACGCAGTATTTT.